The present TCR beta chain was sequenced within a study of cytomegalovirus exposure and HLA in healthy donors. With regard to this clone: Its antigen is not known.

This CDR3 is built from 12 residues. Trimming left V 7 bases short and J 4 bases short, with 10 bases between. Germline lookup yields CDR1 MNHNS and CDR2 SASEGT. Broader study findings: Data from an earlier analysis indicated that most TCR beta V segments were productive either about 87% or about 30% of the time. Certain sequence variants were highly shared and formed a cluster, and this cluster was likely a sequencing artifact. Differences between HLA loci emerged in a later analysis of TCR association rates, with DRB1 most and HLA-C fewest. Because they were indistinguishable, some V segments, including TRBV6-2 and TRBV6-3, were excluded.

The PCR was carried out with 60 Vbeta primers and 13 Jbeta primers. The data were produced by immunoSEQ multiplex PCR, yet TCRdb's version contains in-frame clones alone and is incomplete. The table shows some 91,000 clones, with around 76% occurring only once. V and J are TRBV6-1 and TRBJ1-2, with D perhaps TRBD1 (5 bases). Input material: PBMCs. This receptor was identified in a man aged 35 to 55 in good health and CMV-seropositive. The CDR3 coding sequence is TGTGCCAGCACTGGGGCCGTCTATGGCTACACCTTC. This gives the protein CASTGAVYGYTF.